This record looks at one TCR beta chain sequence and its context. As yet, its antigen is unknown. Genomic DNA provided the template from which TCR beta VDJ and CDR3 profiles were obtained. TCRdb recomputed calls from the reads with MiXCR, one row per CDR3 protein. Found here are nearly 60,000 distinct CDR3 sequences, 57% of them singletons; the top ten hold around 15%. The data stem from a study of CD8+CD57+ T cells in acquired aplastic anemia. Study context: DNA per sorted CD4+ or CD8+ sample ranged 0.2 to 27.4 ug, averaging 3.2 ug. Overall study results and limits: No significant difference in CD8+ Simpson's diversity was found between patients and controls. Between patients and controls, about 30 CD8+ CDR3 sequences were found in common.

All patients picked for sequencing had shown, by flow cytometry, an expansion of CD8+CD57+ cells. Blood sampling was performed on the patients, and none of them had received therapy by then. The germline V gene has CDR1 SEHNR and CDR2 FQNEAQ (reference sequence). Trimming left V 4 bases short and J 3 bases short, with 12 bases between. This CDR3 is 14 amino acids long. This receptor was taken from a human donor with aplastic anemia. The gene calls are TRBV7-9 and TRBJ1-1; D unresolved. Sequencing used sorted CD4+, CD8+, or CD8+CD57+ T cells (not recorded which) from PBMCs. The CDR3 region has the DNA TGTGCCAGCAGCTCTGGGAAGTGGGACACTGAAGCTTTCTTT. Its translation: CASSSGKWDTEAFF.